This paragraph covers one TCR beta chain sequence. This CDR3 has 16 residues. Germline-derived CDR1 and CDR2 are MGHDK and SYGVNS. Trimming removed 2 bases from V and 8 bases from J, with 22 bases in between. The use of a sample-barcoded 5' primer and a J-beta primer mix characterized a second PCR of roughly 7 to 11 cycles. TCRdb itself ran the 5' RACE reads through MiXCR, one entry per CDR3 protein. The sample has 1.8 million or so distinct CDR3 sequences, about two fifths seen once. The entry originates in a study of blood T cells in healthy people across ages. This sequence originates from a human donor in good health. The gene calls are TRBV25-1 and TRBJ2-7; weak D call: TRBD2 (7 bases). Material: blood. CDR3 nucleotide sequence: TGTGCCAGCAGTGAACCAGCGGCTAGCGGTTGGGACAAGCAGTACTTC. Translation: CASSEPAASGWDKQYF.